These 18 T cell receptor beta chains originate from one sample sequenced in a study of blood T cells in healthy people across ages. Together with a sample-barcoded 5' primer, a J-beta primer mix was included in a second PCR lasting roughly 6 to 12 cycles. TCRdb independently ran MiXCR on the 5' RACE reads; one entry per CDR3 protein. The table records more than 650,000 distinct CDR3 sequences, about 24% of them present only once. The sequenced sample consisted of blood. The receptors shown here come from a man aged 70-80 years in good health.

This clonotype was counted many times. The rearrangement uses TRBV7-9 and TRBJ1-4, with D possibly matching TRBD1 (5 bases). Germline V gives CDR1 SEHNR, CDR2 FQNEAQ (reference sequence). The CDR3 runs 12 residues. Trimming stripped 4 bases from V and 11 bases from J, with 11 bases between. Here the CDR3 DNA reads TGTGCCAGCAGCTCAACCGGGACGAAACTGTTTTTT. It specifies CASSSTGTKLFF. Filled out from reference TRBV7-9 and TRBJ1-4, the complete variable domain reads DTGVSQNPRHKITKRGQNVTFRCDPISEHNRLYWYRQTLGQGPEFLTYFQNEAQLEKSRLLSDRFSAERPKGSFSTLEIQRTEQGDSAMYLCASSSTGTKLFFGSGTQLSVL.

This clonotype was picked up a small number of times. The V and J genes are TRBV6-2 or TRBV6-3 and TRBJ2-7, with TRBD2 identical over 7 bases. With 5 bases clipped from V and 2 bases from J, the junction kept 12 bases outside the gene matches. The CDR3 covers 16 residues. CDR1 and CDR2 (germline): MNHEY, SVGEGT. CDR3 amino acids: CASSGPTSRRTYEQYV. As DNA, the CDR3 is TGTGCCAGCAGTGGGCCGACTAGCCGAAGAACCTACGAGCAGTACGTC.

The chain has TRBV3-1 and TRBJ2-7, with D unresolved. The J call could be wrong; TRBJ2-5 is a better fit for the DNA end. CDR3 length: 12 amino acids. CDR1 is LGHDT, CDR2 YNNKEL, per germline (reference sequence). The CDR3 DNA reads TGTGCCAGCAGCCAATTCGAAGAGACCCAGTACTTC. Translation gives CASSQFEETQYF.

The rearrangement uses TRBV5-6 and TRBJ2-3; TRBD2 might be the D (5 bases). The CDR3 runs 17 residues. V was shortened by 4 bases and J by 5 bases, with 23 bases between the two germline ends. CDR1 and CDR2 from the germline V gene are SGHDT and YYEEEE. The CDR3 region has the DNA TGTGCCAGCAGCGGGTCCGGGAAATCTAAACTGGAAGATACGCAGTATTTT. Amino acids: CASSGSGKSKLEDTQYF.

CDR3 DNA: TGTGCCAGCAGCTTTGACAGCTCGAGGAATCAGCCCCAGCATTTT. This gives the protein CASSFDSSRNQPQHF. The chain employs TRBV7-2 and TRBJ1-5; weak D call: TRBD1 (5 bases). Trimming left V 3 bases short and J 4 bases short, with 13 bases between. Germline values: CDR1 SGHTA, CDR2 FQGNSA. This CDR3 is built from 15 residues.

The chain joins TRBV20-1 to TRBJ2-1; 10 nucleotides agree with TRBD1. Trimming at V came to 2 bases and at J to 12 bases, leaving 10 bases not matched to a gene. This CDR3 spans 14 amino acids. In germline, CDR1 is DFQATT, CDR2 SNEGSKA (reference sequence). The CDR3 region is CSARRVTGGGGQFF. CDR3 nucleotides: TGCAGTGCTAGAAGGGTGACAGGGGGCGGTGGGCAGTTCTTC.

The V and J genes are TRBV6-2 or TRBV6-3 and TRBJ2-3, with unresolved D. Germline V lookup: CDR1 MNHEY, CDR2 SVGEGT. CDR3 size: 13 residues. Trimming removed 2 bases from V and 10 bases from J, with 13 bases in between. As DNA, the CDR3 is TGTGCCAGCAGTTACGCGACCCAGGCCCCGCAGTATTTT. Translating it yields CASSYATQAPQYF.

The CDR3 DNA reads TGCAGCGTTGGGGGGGGGATAAACAGGGGCCATGAGCAGTTCTTC. Translated: CSVGGGINRGHEQFF. This chain connects TRBV29-1 to TRBJ2-5; tentatively, D is TRBD1 or TRBD2 (7 bases each). The J call may not be correct, given that the DNA end is closer to TRBJ2-1. The CDR3 totals 15 residues. The V gene's germline CDR1 is SQVTM and CDR2 ANQGSEA.

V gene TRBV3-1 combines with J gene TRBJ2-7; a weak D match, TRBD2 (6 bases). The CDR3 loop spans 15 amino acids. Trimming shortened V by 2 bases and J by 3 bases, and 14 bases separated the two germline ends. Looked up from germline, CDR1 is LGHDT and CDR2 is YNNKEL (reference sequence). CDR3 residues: CASSQMPRGDYEQYF. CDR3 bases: TGTGCCAGCAGCCAAATGCCTCGCGGGGACTACGAGCAGTACTTC.

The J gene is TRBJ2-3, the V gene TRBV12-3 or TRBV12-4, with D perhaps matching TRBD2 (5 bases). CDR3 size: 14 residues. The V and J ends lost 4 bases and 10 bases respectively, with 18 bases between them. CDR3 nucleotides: TGTGCCAGCAGTTCCTACGTACTAGTTCCCGCGCAGTATTTT. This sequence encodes CASSSYVLVPAQYF.

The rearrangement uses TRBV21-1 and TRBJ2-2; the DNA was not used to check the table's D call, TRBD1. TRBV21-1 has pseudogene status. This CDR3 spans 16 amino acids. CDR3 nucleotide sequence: TGTGCCAGCAGCGGCCGGGACAGGGGATTTTCCGGGGAGCTGTTTTTT. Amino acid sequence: CASSGRDRGFSGELFF.

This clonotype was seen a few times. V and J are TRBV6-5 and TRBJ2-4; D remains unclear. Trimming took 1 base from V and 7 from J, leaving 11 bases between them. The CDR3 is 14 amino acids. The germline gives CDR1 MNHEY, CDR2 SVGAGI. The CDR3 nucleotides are TGTGCCAGCAGTTACTTGGGCCAGGTTAACATTCAGTACTTC. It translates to CASSYLGQVNIQYF.

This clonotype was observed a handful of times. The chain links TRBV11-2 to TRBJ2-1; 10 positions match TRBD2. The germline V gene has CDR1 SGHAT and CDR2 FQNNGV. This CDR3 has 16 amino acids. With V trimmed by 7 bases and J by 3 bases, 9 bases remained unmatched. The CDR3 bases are TGTGCCAGCAACCCTAGCGGGGGCAGGGTCTACAATGAGCAGTTCTTC. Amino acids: CASNPSGGRVYNEQFF.

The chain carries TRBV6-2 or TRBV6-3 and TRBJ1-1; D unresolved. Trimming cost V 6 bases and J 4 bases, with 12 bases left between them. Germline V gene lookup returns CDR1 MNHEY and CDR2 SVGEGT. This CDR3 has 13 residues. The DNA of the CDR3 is TGTGCCAGCAGCACGGAGGCGGTCACTGAAGCTTTCTTT. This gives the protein CASSTEAVTEAFF.

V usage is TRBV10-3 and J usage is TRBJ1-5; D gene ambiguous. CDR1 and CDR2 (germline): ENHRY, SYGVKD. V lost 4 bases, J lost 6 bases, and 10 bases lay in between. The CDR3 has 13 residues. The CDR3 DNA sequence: TGTGCCATCAGTGTTCAGTCCGGTCAGCCCCAGCATTTT. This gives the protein CAISVQSGQPQHF.

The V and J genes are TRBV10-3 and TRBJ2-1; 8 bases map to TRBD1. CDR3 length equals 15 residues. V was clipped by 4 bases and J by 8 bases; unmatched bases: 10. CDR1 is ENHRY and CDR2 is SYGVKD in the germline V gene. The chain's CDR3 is CAISGLQGVVDEQFF. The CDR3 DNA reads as TGTGCCATCAGTGGCCTACAGGGGGTAGTAGATGAGCAGTTCTTC.

The CDR3 DNA follows: TGTGCCACCAAGACAGGGGGCCCGAACACCGGGGAGCTGTTTTTT. This codes for CATKTGGPNTGELFF. The chain uses TRBV24-1 and TRBJ2-2; 10 bases line up with TRBD1. This CDR3 comprises 15 residues. V was pared by 8 bases and J by 0 bases, with 2 bases of the junction left unmatched. Germline assignment: CDR1 KGHDR and CDR2 SFDVKD.

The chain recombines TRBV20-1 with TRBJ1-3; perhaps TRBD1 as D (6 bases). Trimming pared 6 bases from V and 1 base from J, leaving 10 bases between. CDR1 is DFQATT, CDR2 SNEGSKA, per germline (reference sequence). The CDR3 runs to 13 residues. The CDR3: CSAGQLSGNTIYF. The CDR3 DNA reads TGCAGTGCCGGACAGCTTTCTGGAAACACCATATATTTT.